This T cell receptor (beta chain) was documented in a study of T cell repertoires in cytomegalovirus infection. At the level of the study: Well-studied HLA-B-restricted epitopes and recently identified HLA-C-restricted epitopes of CMV were both used in the study. Indications of both CMV infection and matching HLA type were provided by public TCR beta signatures. Study outcomes and limitations: The response measured ex vivo was dominated by TCR beta clonotypes (HLA-C-restricted and CMV-specific). Cumulative frequency of public TCR beta families picked out carriers of CMV plus the relevant HLA.

Using its own MiXCR run on the reads, TCRdb lists one record per CDR3 protein. The sample shows some 920,000 distinct CDR3 sequences, approximately 31% of them seen only once. With V trimmed by 5 bases and J by 4 bases, 2 bases remained unmatched. Germline-derived CDR1 and CDR2 are DFQATT and SNEGSKA (reference sequence). The CDR3 length is 13 residues. About this clonotype: Its antigen is not identified.

The chain has TRBV20-1 and TRBJ2-5, with TRBD2 matching over 12 bases. The source was cultured CD8+ T cells from PBMCs, collected from culture after CMV antigen stimulation. This sequence originates from a human donor in good health (CMV status not recorded). Some clones in this sample may be carry-over from other donors' samples. In nucleotides, the CDR3 is TGCAGTGCTGTGACTAGCGGGGGAGAGACCCAGTACTTC. Translated: CSAVTSGGETQYF.